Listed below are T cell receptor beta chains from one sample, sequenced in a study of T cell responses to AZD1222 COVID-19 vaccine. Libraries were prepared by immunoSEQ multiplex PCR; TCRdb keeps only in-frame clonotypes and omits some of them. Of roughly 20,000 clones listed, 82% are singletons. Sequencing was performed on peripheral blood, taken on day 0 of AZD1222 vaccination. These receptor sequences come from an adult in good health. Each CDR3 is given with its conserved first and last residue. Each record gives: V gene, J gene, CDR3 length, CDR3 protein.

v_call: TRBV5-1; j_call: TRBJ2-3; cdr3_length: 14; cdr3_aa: CASFPGGGTDTQYF
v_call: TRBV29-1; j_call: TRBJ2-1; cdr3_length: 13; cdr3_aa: CSVRDREVDEQFF
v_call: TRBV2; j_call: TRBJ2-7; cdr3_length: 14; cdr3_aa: CASNLGTGTYEQYF
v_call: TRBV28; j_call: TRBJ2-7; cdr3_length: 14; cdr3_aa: CASSFDSFSYEQYF
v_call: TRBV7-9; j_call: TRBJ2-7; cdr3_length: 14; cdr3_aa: CASSGEKGSYEQYF
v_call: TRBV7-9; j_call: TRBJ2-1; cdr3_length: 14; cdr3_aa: CASSLGLAMGEQFF
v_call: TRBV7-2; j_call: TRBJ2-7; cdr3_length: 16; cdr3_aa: CASGTLNSGRAREQYF
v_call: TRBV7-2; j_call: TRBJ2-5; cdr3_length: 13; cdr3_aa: CASSLGTQETQYF
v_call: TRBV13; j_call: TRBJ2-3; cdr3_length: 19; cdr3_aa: CASSPPGGGGSSSTDTQYF
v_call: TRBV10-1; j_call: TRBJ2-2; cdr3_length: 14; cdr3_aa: CASRPGANTGELFF
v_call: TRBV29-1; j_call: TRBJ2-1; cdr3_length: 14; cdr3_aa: CSVTSGTGYNEQFF
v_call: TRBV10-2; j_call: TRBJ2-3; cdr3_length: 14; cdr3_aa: CASSEPGKTDTQYF
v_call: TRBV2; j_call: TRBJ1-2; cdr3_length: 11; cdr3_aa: CASGGNYGYTF
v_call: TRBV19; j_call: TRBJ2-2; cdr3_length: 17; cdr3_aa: CASSIRSSGGASGELFF
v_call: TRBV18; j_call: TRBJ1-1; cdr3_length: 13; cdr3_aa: CASSLQGNTEAFF
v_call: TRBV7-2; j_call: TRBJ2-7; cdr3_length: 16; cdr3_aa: CASSPGSGTAYYEQYF
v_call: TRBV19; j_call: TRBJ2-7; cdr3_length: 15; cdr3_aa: CASSIVMDHSYEQYF
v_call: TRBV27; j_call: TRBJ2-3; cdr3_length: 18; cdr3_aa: CASSLSRWRTGRTDTQYF
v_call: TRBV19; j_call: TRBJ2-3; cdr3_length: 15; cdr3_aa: CASSKSQRSTDTQYF
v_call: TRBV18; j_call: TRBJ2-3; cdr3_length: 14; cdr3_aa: CASSPGVETDTQYF
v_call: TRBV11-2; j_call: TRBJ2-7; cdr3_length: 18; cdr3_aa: CASSLSSSGGFSSYEQYF
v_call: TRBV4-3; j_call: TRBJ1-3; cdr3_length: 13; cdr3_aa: CASSQVAGNTIYF
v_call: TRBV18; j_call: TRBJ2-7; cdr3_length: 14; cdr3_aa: CASSPPSRFYEQYF
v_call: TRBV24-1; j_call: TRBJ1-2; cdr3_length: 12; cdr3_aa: CATSDPRYGYTF
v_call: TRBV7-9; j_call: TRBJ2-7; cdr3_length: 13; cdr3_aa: CASISGQGYEQYF
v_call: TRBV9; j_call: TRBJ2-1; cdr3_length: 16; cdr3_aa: CASSVARGSSYNEQFF
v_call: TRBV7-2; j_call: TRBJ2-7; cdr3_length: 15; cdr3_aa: CASSSGGGSTYEQYF
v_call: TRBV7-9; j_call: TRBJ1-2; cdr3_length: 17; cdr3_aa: CASSPPQATGKNYGYTF
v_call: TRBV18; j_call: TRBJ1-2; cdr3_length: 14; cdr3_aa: CASSPDARGDGYTF
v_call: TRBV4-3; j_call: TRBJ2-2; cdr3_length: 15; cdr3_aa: CASSSGTTNTGELFF
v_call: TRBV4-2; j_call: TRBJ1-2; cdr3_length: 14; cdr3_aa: CASSQASGNYGYTF
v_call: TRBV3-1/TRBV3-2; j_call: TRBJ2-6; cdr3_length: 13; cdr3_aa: CASRPPGANVLTF
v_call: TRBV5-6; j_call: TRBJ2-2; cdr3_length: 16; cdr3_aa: CASSFPGQTNTGELFF
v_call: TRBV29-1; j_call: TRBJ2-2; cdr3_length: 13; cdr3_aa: CSVVSGETGELFF
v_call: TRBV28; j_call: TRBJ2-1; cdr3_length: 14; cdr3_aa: CASSSGGSANEQFF
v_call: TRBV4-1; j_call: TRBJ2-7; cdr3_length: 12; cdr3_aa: CASSNDLYEQYF
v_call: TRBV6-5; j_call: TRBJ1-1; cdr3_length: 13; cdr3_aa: CASSWRQNTEAFF
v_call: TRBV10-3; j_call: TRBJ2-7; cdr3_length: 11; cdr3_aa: CAIRENYEQYF
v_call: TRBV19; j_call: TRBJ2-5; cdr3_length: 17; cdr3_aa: CASSIDLAGGSQETQYF
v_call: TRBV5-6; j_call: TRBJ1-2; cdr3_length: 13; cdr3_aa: CASSLKQIIGYTF
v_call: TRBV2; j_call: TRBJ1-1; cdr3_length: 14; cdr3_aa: CASSEGQTNTEAFF
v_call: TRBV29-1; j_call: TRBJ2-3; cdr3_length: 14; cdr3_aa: CSVGQGARMDTQYF
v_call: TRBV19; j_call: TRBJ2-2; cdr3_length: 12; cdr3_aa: CATTGNTGELFF
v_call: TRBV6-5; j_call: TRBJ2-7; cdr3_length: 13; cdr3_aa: CASSRQSPYEQYF
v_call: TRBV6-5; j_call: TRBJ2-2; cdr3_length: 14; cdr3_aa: CASRQGGGDGELFF
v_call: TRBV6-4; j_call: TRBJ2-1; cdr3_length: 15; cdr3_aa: CASSGGTGEYNEQFF